The 8 T cell receptor beta chains below all came from one sample that was sequenced in a study of blood T cell repertoires in COVID-19. Clones were sequenced by immunoSEQ multiplex PCR, and TCRdb holds only the in-frame ones, with some missing. This sample has about 200,000 clones, with roughly 80% found just once. Specimen: PBMCs or T cells enriched from blood (not recorded which). The receptors stem from a woman in her fifties or sixties who had been exposed to COVID-19.

The chain has TRBV27 and TRBJ2-3; D gene ambiguous. This CDR3 is built from 16 residues. Germline CDR1 and CDR2: MNHEY and SMNVEV (reference sequence). The V and J ends lost 0 bases and 0 bases respectively, with 10 bases between them. In nucleotides, the CDR3 is TGTGCCAGCAGTTTATCTTTCCAGACTAGCACAGATACGCAGTATTTT. Residues: CASSLSFQTSTDTQYF.

The chain has TRBV5-1 and TRBJ2-7; possible D gene TRBD2, 5 bases. Trimming took 0 bases from V and 2 from J, leaving 12 bases between them. There are 15 residues in the CDR3. Germline V gives CDR1 SGHRS, CDR2 YFSETQ. CDR3 in amino acids: CASSLEEGPAYEQYF. In nucleotides, the CDR3 is TGCGCCAGCAGCTTGGAAGAGGGCCCCGCCTACGAGCAGTACTTC.

The chain links TRBV6-2 or TRBV6-3 to TRBJ2-1, with no clear D. V was shortened by 5 bases and J by 7 bases, with 12 bases between the two germline ends. The CDR3 spans 13 residues. Germline loops: CDR1 MNHEY, CDR2 SVGEGT. In DNA, the CDR3 is TGTGCCAGCAGTACTAACACGGAAAATGAGCAGTTCTTC. This translates into CASSTNTENEQFF.

The chain combines TRBV9 with TRBJ1-2, with D uncertain. This CDR3 has 13 amino acids. V lost 7 bases and J lost 1, with 11 bases in between. The germline V gene encodes CDR1 SGDLS and CDR2 YYNGEE. The CDR3 DNA is TGTGCCAGCTCCCGGGATATTAACTATGGCTACACCTTC. Translating gives CASSRDINYGYTF.

This clone was seen only a few times. This CDR3 is also generated by other DNA sequences in the sample. The CDR3 reads CASSVGQGNTEAFF. CDR3 nucleotide sequence: TGTGCCAGCAGCGTCGGACAGGGGAACACTGAAGCTTTCTTT. This chain uses TRBV9 with TRBJ1-1; 8 nucleotides line up with TRBD1. The germline V gene has CDR1 SGDLS and CDR2 YYNGEE. The CDR3 is 14 residues long. Trimming removed 2 bases from V and 1 base from J; junction bases left unmatched: 1.

This chain connects TRBV3-1 (or the pseudogene TRBV3-2) to TRBJ1-2, with TRBD1 matching 7 bases. CDR3 length equals 17 residues. V trimming: 0 bases; J trimming: 2 bases; junction bases outside the gene matches: 9. Germline V gene data show CDR1 as LGHDT and CDR2 as YNNKEL (reference sequence). The CDR3 loop reads CASSQEGQPITNYGYTF. In nucleotides, the CDR3 is TGTGCCAGCAGCCAAGAGGGACAGCCCATTACCAACTATGGCTACACCTTC.

The chain recombines TRBV5-3 with TRBJ1-2, with a weak D call TRBD1 (5 bases). TRBV5-3 is placed among ORFs of uncertain function. The CDR3 spans 14 residues. The germline V and J ends were trimmed by 4 bases and 4 bases, with 14 bases remaining between them. CDR3 nucleotide sequence: TGTGCCAGAAGCCGGGACTCCGTCTGCTATGGCTACACCTTC. Residues: CARSRDSVCYGYTF.

The V gene is TRBV19, the J gene TRBJ1-6, with D uncertain. Trimming pared 3 bases from V and 6 bases from J, leaving 12 bases between. Germline V CDR1 and CDR2: LNHDA, SQIVND (reference sequence). The CDR3 sequence is 15 residues long. The CDR3 sequence is CASSIRDSRNSPLHF. In nucleotides, the CDR3 is TGTGCCAGTAGTATCCGTGATAGCCGTAATTCACCCCTCCACTTT.